The 28 T cell receptor beta chains below were found in one sample sequenced in a study of Ad26.COV2.S vaccination and SARS-CoV-2 variants. Described treatment: roughly 19 received Ad26.COV2.S at low or high dose, single or two shots; 5 received placebo; per-sample allocation not given. The investigators took samples on day 63 after the first vaccine or placebo injection. Assay used: immunoSEQ multiplex PCR; TCRdb lists only in-frame clones, some missing. The sample has about 470,000 clones, around 91% seen once. Sample: peripheral blood, taken in a trial of Ad26.COV2.S vaccine versus placebo. These receptors originate from a person between 18 and 65 years old who received the Ad26.COV2.S COVID-19 vaccine or a placebo.

This chain links TRBV11-2 with TRBJ2-7, with unresolved D. Deletions cut 3 bases from V and 7 bases from J, with 10 bases between. The CDR3 has 12 residues. Per the germline V gene, CDR1 is SGHAT and CDR2 is FQNNGV. The CDR3 spells CASSFGLWEQYF. The CDR3, as DNA: TGTGCCAGCAGCTTTGGCCTTTGGGAGCAGTACTTC.

This clone occurred once. The chain combines TRBV5-1 with TRBJ1-2, with TRBD1 matching 9 bases. This CDR3 region has 15 residues. CDR1 and CDR2 (germline): SGHRS, YFSETQ. With V trimmed by 0 bases and J by 4 bases, 4 bases remained unmatched. CDR3 protein: CASSLGQGDPYGYTF. CDR3 DNA sequence: TGCGCCAGCAGCTTGGGACAGGGGGACCCCTATGGCTACACCTTC.

This clone was detected only a few times. This chain connects TRBV11-2 to TRBJ1-2, with D possibly TRBD1 on 5 matching bases. The germline V gene has CDR1 SGHAT and CDR2 FQNNGV. V gave up 0 bases and J gave up 4 bases, with 12 bases separating them. This CDR3 region has 15 residues. The CDR3 region is CASSLEDGTFYGYTF. As DNA, the CDR3 is TGTGCCAGCAGCTTAGAGGACGGGACGTTCTATGGCTACACCTTC.

The chain recombines TRBV28 with TRBJ2-7; 8 nucleotides agree with TRBD2. The CDR3 is 15 residues long. The trim removed 4 bases at V and 2 bases at J, leaving 7 bases unmatched. Germline V gene data show CDR1 as MDHEN and CDR2 as SYDVKM. CDR3 loop: CASSSLRGGPYEQYF. The DNA for the CDR3 is TGTGCCAGCAGTTCTCTCCGGGGGGGGCCCTACGAGCAGTACTTC.

Here the CDR3 reads CASSIIGVSTDTQYF. The CDR3 nucleotides read TGCGCCAGCAGTATAATTGGTGTTAGCACAGATACGCAGTATTTT. The chain combines TRBV5-1 with TRBJ2-3; no clear D. CDR1 and CDR2 (germline): SGHRS, YFSETQ. The CDR3 totals 15 residues. Trimming cost V 5 bases and J 0 bases, with 13 bases left between them.

This clone was seen more than once but under ten times. CDR3 protein: CASSLFGGVGNQPQHF. The CDR3 DNA reads TGTGCCAGCAGTTTATTTGGGGGGGTCGGAAATCAGCCCCAGCATTTT. The chain couples TRBV27 to TRBJ1-5, with a tentative D call TRBD1 (5 bases). V lost 1 base to trimming and J lost 4 bases, with 14 bases between them. The CDR3 is 16 amino acids. Germline V gene lookup returns CDR1 MNHEY and CDR2 SMNVEV (reference sequence).

The gene calls are TRBV9 and TRBJ1-1; D ambiguous. The germline V and J ends were trimmed by 7 bases and 6 bases, with 16 bases remaining between them. The CDR3 contains 13 residues. Germline V CDR1 and CDR2: SGDLS, YYNGEE. The CDR3 DNA is TGTGCCAGCTCGCTCGGTGCGACCGCTGAAGCTTTCTTT. It encodes CASSLGATAEAFF.

This clone was observed a single time. The chain's CDR3 is CASTTSWRGLGQPQHF. CDR3 in DNA: TGTGCCAGTACCACCTCATGGAGAGGGCTCGGACAGCCCCAGCATTTT. This chain connects TRBV19 to TRBJ1-5; the D is unclear. This CDR3 comprises 16 residues. Germline CDR1 is LNHDA and CDR2 is SQIVND (reference sequence). The V and J ends lost 7 bases and 7 bases respectively, with 23 bases between them.

The chain is built from TRBV9 and TRBJ2-7; 12 bases map to TRBD2. The CDR3 consists of 19 residues. The J segment lost 2 bases and the V segment lost 0 bases, leaving 12 bases of the junction unmatched. Germline V CDR1 and CDR2: SGDLS, YYNGEE. The CDR3 sequence: CASSVGRLAGEGGTYEQYF. The CDR3 bases are TGTGCCAGCAGCGTAGGAAGACTAGCGGGAGAGGGGGGTACCTACGAGCAGTACTTC.

This clone came up a few times. The chain is built from TRBV4-2 and TRBJ2-3; D ambiguous. V was trimmed by 4 bases and J by 2 bases, leaving 4 bases between them. The germline CDR1 and CDR2 sequences are LGHNA and YNFKEQ. The CDR3 consists of 12 residues. CDR3 coding DNA: TGTGCCAGCAGCCCCAACACAGATACGCAGTATTTT. Encoded protein: CASSPNTDTQYF.

The V call is TRBV7-8, the J call TRBJ1-1; D remains ambiguous. V was clipped by 2 bases and J by 6 bases, with 13 bases between them. The CDR3 has 14 amino acids. Germline V gene sequence: CDR1 SGHVS, CDR2 FQNEAQ. CDR3: CASSLPVDGAEAFF. The DNA for the CDR3 is TGTGCCAGCAGCTTACCTGTTGACGGGGCTGAAGCTTTCTTT.

This rearrangement joins TRBV5-1 to TRBJ2-5; 7 bases line up with TRBD1. Looked up from germline, CDR1 is SGHRS and CDR2 is YFSETQ. J lost 2 bases, V lost 2 bases, and 3 bases had no gene match. The CDR3 length is 14 residues. This CDR3 reads CASSFLTGQETQYF. Here the CDR3 DNA reads TGCGCCAGCAGCTTCCTGACAGGGCAAGAGACCCAGTACTTC.

The chain has TRBV18 and TRBJ2-2; 11 bases map to TRBD1. The germline gives CDR1 KGHSH, CDR2 LQKENI. The CDR3 totals 16 residues. V was clipped by 5 bases and J by 5 bases; unmatched bases: 7. The CDR3 protein is CASSGQGAGRTGELFF. In nucleotides, the CDR3 is TGTGCCAGCTCAGGACAGGGGGCTGGACGGACCGGGGAGCTGTTTTTT.

This sequence joins TRBV5-5 and TRBJ2-7; perhaps TRBD2 as D (6 bases). Germline V gives CDR1 SGHKS, CDR2 YYEKEE (reference sequence). CDR3 length equals 15 residues. The V gene lost 3 bases and the J gene lost 2 bases, with 15 bases spanning the gap. The CDR3 reads CASSSKVGGTYEQYF. CDR3 bases: TGTGCCAGCAGCTCCAAGGTAGGAGGGACCTACGAGCAGTACTTC.

On this clone itself: Additional DNA sequences in this sample encode the identical CDR3. The chain carries TRBV7-9 and TRBJ2-3; TRBD1 might be the D (5 bases). Trimming pared 4 bases from V and 1 base from J, leaving 6 bases between. This CDR3 region has 13 residues. Germline CDR1 SEHNR, CDR2 FQNEAQ (reference sequence). The CDR3 coding sequence is TGTGCCAGCAGCTCACAGGGCACAGATACGCAGTATTTT. This gives the protein CASSSQGTDTQYF.

This clone was recorded a few times. The chain has TRBV29-1 and TRBJ2-1; D not certain. Deletions cut 4 bases from V and 6 bases from J, with 4 bases between. The CDR3 consists of 10 residues. CDR1 and CDR2 (germline): SQVTM, ANQGSEA. The CDR3 is CSVGGNEQFF. The CDR3 nucleotides are TGCAGCGTTGGGGGCAATGAGCAGTTCTTC.

The chain recombines TRBV9 with TRBJ2-6; 8 positions match TRBD1. V shed 8 bases, J shed 4 bases, and the junction held 11 bases outside the gene matches. CDR3 length: 16 amino acids. The germline V gene has CDR1 SGDLS and CDR2 YYNGEE. CDR3 DNA sequence: TGTGCCAGTTGGACAGGGTCAGTACCCGGGGCCAACGTCCTGACTTTC. Protein: CASWTGSVPGANVLTF.

The chain employs TRBV27 and TRBJ2-7; 9 positions agree with TRBD2. The CDR3 extends over 13 amino acids. The J segment lost 4 bases and the V segment lost 4 bases, leaving 2 bases of the junction unmatched. Germline V gives CDR1 MNHEY, CDR2 SMNVEV (reference sequence). The CDR3: CASSSGLAYEQYF. CDR3 in DNA: TGTGCCAGCAGTTCGGGACTAGCTTACGAGCAGTACTTC.

The chain uses TRBV7-6 and TRBJ2-1; 15 nucleotides match TRBD2. The CDR3 length is 19 residues. Germline CDR1 and CDR2: SGHVS and FNYEAQ. V shed 3 bases and J 6 bases; nucleotides not matched to a gene: 12. CDR3 bases: TGTGCCAGCAGCTTCGAATCGGGACTAGCGGGAGGACCTTCCAATGAGCAGTTCTTC. Protein: CASSFESGLAGGPSNEQFF. The whole variable domain, remainder taken from reference TRBV7-6 and TRBJ2-1, is GAGVSQSPRYKVTKRGQDVALRCDPISGHVSLYWYRQALGQGPEFLTYFNYEAQQDKSGLPNDRFSAERPEGSISTLTIQRTEQRDSAMYRCASSFESGLAGGPSNEQFFGPGTRLTVL.

The chain has TRBV15 and TRBJ1-5, with D perhaps matching TRBD1 (6 bases). Germline V gene lookup returns CDR1 LNHNV and CDR2 YYDKDF (reference sequence). The CDR3 is 14 residues long. Deletions cut 5 bases from V and 5 bases from J, with 13 bases between. CDR3 amino acids: CATSHRENYQPQHF. The CDR3 DNA is TGTGCCACCAGCCACAGGGAAAATTATCAGCCCCAGCATTTT.

This clone was detected once. The V and J genes are TRBV5-1 and TRBJ2-3; 9 nucleotides agree with TRBD2. Germline V gives CDR1 SGHRS, CDR2 YFSETQ. The CDR3 runs to 17 residues. Trimming took 0 bases from V and 5 from J; bases not matched to a gene: 10. The chain's CDR3 is CASSLGLGTSYGDTQYF. DNA for the CDR3: TGCGCCAGCAGCTTGGGACTAGGGACTAGCTATGGAGATACGCAGTATTTT.

The V call is TRBV28, the J call TRBJ2-3; TRBD2 aligns across 10 bases. Germline V lookup: CDR1 MDHEN, CDR2 SYDVKM. Germline trimming cut 5 bases from V and 0 bases from J; bases unmatched to any gene: 8. The CDR3 is made up of 17 amino acids. CDR3 DNA sequence: TGTGCCAGCAGTGGGGCTAGCGGGAGTTGGAGCACAGATACGCAGTATTTT. Encoded protein: CASSGASGSWSTDTQYF.

The rearrangement uses TRBV28 and TRBJ2-4, with 14 nucleotides matching TRBD2. CDR3 length: 12 residues. Germline CDR1 reads MDHEN; CDR2 reads SYDVKM. The junction had 1 base not matched to a gene; V was cut back by 5 bases and J by 13 bases. The CDR3 protein is CASSGTSGRQYF. Here the CDR3 DNA reads TGTGCCAGCAGTGGGACTAGCGGGAGACAGTACTTC.

The chain links TRBV25-1 to TRBJ1-6; no clear D gene. The CDR3 covers 14 residues. V lost 3 bases to trimming and J lost 6 bases, with 9 bases between them. CDR1 is MGHDK and CDR2 is SYGVNS in the germline V gene. The CDR3 protein is CASSEKQFNSPLHF. CDR3 DNA: TGTGCCAGCAGTGAGAAGCAGTTTAATTCACCCCTCCACTTT.

The chain carries TRBV5-1 and TRBJ1-6; D is possibly TRBD1 (5 bases). The germline V gene has CDR1 SGHRS and CDR2 YFSETQ. This CDR3 spans 14 amino acids. V was clipped by 7 bases and J by 5 bases, with 13 bases between them. The CDR3 protein is CASRLQENNSPLHF. In nucleotides, the CDR3 is TGCGCCAGCCGATTACAGGAAAATAATTCACCCCTCCACTTT.

The J gene is TRBJ1-2, the V gene TRBV7-2, with 9 nucleotides matching TRBD1. The J segment lost 7 bases and the V segment lost 1 base, leaving 7 bases of the junction unmatched. The CDR3 runs 15 residues. Germline CDR1 and CDR2: SGHTA and FQGNSA. The CDR3 loop reads CASSLEGTGTVGYTF. The CDR3 coding sequence is TGTGCCAGCAGCTTAGAAGGGACAGGGACGGTTGGCTACACCTTC.

This chain joins TRBV3-1 (or the pseudogene TRBV3-2) and TRBJ1-3, with TRBD1 as a possible D gene (6 bases). Germline V CDR1 and CDR2: LGHDT, YNNKEL (reference sequence). The CDR3 runs 15 residues. V gave up 4 bases and J gave up 4 bases, with 14 bases separating them. CDR3 nucleotide sequence: TGTGCCAGCAGCCCACTCCGGGGGCTCGGAAACACCATATATTTT. Translating it yields CASSPLRGLGNTIYF.

CDR3 sequence (DNA): TGTGCCAGCAGTTTTTCGGCAGTTCTAGGGACCGGGACAGTAAATTCACCCCTCCACTTT. Translated: CASSFSAVLGTGTVNSPLHF. V is TRBV27 and J is TRBJ1-6; TRBD1 matches at 7 bases. The CDR3 runs to 20 residues. Trimming took 3 bases from V and 7 from J; bases not matched to a gene: 21. Germline CDR1 MNHEY, CDR2 SMNVEV (reference sequence).